The 7 T cell receptor beta chains in this list originate from one sample, sequenced in a study of blood T cell repertoires in COVID-19. This table comes from immunoSEQ multiplex PCR, and its TCRdb copy is limited to in-frame clones, with some not included. The repertoire holds 310,000 or so clones, with approximately 84% as singletons. The sample consisted of PBMCs or T cells enriched from blood (not recorded which). The receptors come from a woman between 18 and 29 years old who had recovered from COVID-19.

Here the CDR3 reads CASSLMVGTSGRVGANVLTF. In DNA form, the CDR3 reads TGCGCCAGCAGTCTCATGGTCGGGACTAGCGGGAGGGTTGGGGCCAACGTCCTGACTTTC. V is TRBV23-1 and J is TRBJ2-6; 16 nucleotides line up with TRBD2. TRBV23-1 is sorted into the ORF group, with uncertain function. CDR3 length: 20 residues. V was clipped by 4 bases and J by 3 bases; unmatched bases: 9.

DNA of the CDR3: TGCGCCAGCAGCTTGGGGGGCGCCGGGGGTTCACCCCTCCACTTT. Translated, it gives CASSLGGAGGSPLHF. The chain has TRBV5-1 and TRBJ1-6, with a weak D call TRBD1 (5 bases). The CDR3 runs 15 residues. Germline CDR1 SGHRS, CDR2 YFSETQ. V was shortened by 0 bases and J by 9 bases, with 13 bases between the two germline ends.

The chain couples TRBV5-4 to TRBJ2-5; 10 bases match TRBD1. In germline, CDR1 is SGHNT, CDR2 YYREEE (reference sequence). V lost 4 bases to trimming and J lost 3 bases; unmatched junction nucleotides: 15. This CDR3 spans 18 amino acids. CDR3 coding DNA: TGTGCCAGCAGCCGGGACAGGGGCTTCCCATCGGGAAAAGAGACCCAGTACTTC. Translating gives CASSRDRGFPSGKETQYF.

The chain joins TRBV6-5 to TRBJ2-7; 8 nucleotides line up with TRBD2. The CDR3 totals 14 residues. Per germline, CDR1 MNHEY and CDR2 SVGAGI. The ends lost 6 bases at V and 1 base at J; junction bases unmatched: 5. The CDR3 DNA sequence: TGTGCCAGCAGCCGGCTAGCGGGTTCCTACGAGCAGTACTTC. Translated, it gives CASSRLAGSYEQYF.

The gene calls are TRBV30 and TRBJ2-7, with 7 positions matching TRBD1. Per germline, CDR1 GTSNPN and CDR2 SVGIG (reference sequence). The CDR3 is made up of 17 amino acids. The trim removed 4 bases at V and 0 bases at J, leaving 15 bases unmatched. The CDR3 region is CAWNLPYGDSISYEQYF. In nucleotides, the CDR3 is TGTGCCTGGAACCTTCCGTATGGGGACAGCATCTCCTACGAGCAGTACTTC.

This chain links TRBV7-9 with TRBJ1-1, with no clear D. The germline V gene encodes CDR1 SEHNR and CDR2 FQNEAQ (reference sequence). V was trimmed by 2 bases and J by 1 base, leaving 8 bases between them. The CDR3 loop spans 14 amino acids. CDR3 coding DNA: TGTGCCAGCAGCTTACTCGCAGGGAACACTGAAGCTTTCTTT. Translated, it gives CASSLLAGNTEAFF.

V and J are TRBV12-3 or TRBV12-4 and TRBJ2-7; D is ambiguous. The V end lost 6 bases, the J end lost 6 bases, and 9 bases lay between the germline ends. The CDR3 is 11 residues long. The CDR3 DNA is TGTGCCAGCAGCATTACACGCGAGCAGTACTTC. It is translated as CASSITREQYF.